This T cell receptor beta chain is from a study of T cell clonotyping in hematopoietic cell transplantation. Germline CDR1 SGHRS, CDR2 YFSETQ. The CDR3 consists of 19 residues. V gave up 0 bases and J gave up 1 base, with 20 bases separating them. About this clone itself: What it binds is not known.

Broader study findings: After transplant, recipient diversity fell while pathologically expanded clonotypes grew through day 180.

This table comes from immunoSEQ multiplex PCR, and its TCRdb copy is limited to in-frame clones, with some not included. The table records tens of thousands of clones, 95% of them present only once. V is TRBV5-1 and J is TRBJ2-1, with a tentative D call TRBD1 (6 bases). The sequence derives from a young man in good health. Some clones in this sample may be carry-over from other donors' samples. Specimen: peripheral blood mononuclear cells. The CDR3 DNA sequence: TGCGCCAGCAGCTTGGTGTTCAGGGGCGGTAATCCATCCTACAATGAGCAGTTCTTC. Its translation is CASSLVFRGGNPSYNEQFF.